This T cell receptor beta chain was sequenced in a study of blood T cell repertoires in COVID-19. The CDR3 runs 13 residues. In germline, CDR1 is SGHTA, CDR2 FQGTGA. V lost 4 bases to trimming and J lost 4 bases, with 7 bases between them. Data came from immunoSEQ multiplex PCR; TCRdb stores just in-frame clones and leaves some out. Among about 230,000 clones listed, 86% were seen once. The sequencing input was peripheral blood. This chain connects TRBV7-3 to TRBJ2-2; D not resolved. The sequence was collected from a man between 45 and 60 years old with COVID-19, enrolled during active disease. CDR3 residues: CASSSQPTGELFF. CDR3 nucleotide sequence: TGTGCCAGCAGCTCACAGCCCACCGGGGAGCTGTTTTTT. The full variable domain, with the rest looked up from reference TRBV7-3 and TRBJ2-2, is GAGVSQTPSNKVTEKGKYVELRCDPISGHTALYWYRQSLGQGPEFLIYFQGTGAADDSGLPNDRFFAVRPEGSVSTLKIQRTERGDSAVYLCASSSQPTGELFFGEGSRLTVL.